This T cell receptor beta chain was retrieved from a study of blood T cell repertoires in COVID-19. About the research overall: Some COVID-19 samples were acute and others convalescent; all came from the United States, Italy and Spain. Sources were T cells, B-cell-depleted T cells, or PBMCs; the material itself was cDNA or gDNA.

Enrolled during active infection, Seattle patients were then followed longitudinally. Produced via immunoSEQ multiplex PCR; TCRdb's table is partial and in-frame only. The sample contains about 87,000 clones, approximately 85% of which appear only once. The origin of this receptor is a woman of 80 years or more with COVID-19, enrolled during active disease. What was sequenced was peripheral blood.

The CDR3 reads CASSIGTTSNQPQHF. As DNA, the CDR3 is TGTGCCAGTAGTATAGGGACAACTAGCAATCAGCCCCAGCATTTT. This chain joins TRBV19 and TRBJ1-5, with a weak D call TRBD1 (5 bases). V was pared by 1 base and J by 0 bases, with 7 bases between. The CDR3 loop spans 15 amino acids. CDR1 is LNHDA and CDR2 is SQIVND in the germline V gene (reference sequence).